This T cell receptor beta chain originates from a study of blood T cell repertoires in COVID-19 (dated by TCRdb to 2019 to 2021). In the study overall: Samples covering the acute and convalescent phases of COVID-19 were provided by collaborators in the United States, Italy and Spain. Where available, HLA class I and class II types were obtained from metadata supplied by the sample provider rather than from assay-based typing. A de-identified subject ID, COVID-19 status, age in years and sex were almost always included in the sample metadata. The material from the prospective study consisted of cDNA or gDNA derived from T cells, B-cell-depleted T cells, or PBMCs. The repertoires were released in a freely available public database intended as a resource for research on the immune response to SARS-CoV-2. The samples were drawn from the first 160 participants of the ongoing ImmuneRACE study and from about 1,200 subjects provided by 6 global collaborators. The dataset comprised deeply sampled blood TCRbeta repertoires from subjects exposed to, actively infected with, or recovered from COVID-19. The investigation overall reported the following: The quantity of clinical and demographic metadata differed by source and by participant and was supplied without curation.

CDR1 and CDR2, looked up from the germline V gene (reference sequence), are SGHAT and FQDESV. The CDR3 goes from the cysteine to the phenylalanine over 12 residues. The retained sequence is limited to the CDR3, 36 bases, with the frame set at the first base. Trimmed from V: 4 bases; trimmed from J: 11 bases; junction bases lacking a gene match: 4. In its sample, this clone was seen once. What antigen it recognizes has not been identified. Base qualities are not recorded, but no much larger clone differs from it by a single base. TCRbeta CDR3 regions were amplified from genomic DNA by means of the immunoSEQ Assay, a bias-controlled multiplex PCR. For the original study's pipeline: The number of nucleated cells in each sample was estimated from the amplification of reference gene primers within the assay. Sequence reads were collapsed and filtered to measure the absolute abundance of every unique TCRbeta CDR3 rearrangement. Productive Simpson clonality was computed per sample as the square root of Simpson's diversity index over productive rearrangements. TCRdb retrieved this table from immuneACCESS and kept in-frame rearrangements only. Not all clones are present; in checked studies, unresolved V genes account for under half, and no reason is known for the remainder. For V, J and clone size, that table is used; D and trimming come from the DNA. This sample is represented by approximately 150,000 clones; approximately 86% of them were singletons. The ten largest clones represent 4% of the sample.

In the prospective study, participants were about 18 to 95 years old, resided in under 30 geographic areas of the United States, and were enrolled through a virtual design. In the prospective study, participants were assigned to cohorts based on the clinical history participants reported in a screening survey and a study questionnaire. Exposed participants had been in contact with someone with a PCR-confirmed or clinician-diagnosed COVID-19 case within 2 weeks of study entry. In the prospective study, whole blood, serum and a nasopharyngeal or oropharyngeal swab were collected from each participant by mobile phlebotomists. Additional blood draws and questionnaires over an approximately two-month period could optionally be provided by prospective study participants. Prospective study blood samples were shipped either frozen or at room temperature before DNA extraction.

The receptor was derived from a woman in her thirties or forties who had been exposed to COVID-19. The chain was built from TRBV11-1 and TRBJ2-3; TRBD1 lines up with 9 middle nucleotides. Sequencing was carried out using PBMCs or T cells enriched from blood (not recorded which). The CDR3 here reads CASSSGQGRQYF. The sequence in DNA is TGTGCCAGCAGCTCCGGACAGGGGAGGCAGTATTTT.